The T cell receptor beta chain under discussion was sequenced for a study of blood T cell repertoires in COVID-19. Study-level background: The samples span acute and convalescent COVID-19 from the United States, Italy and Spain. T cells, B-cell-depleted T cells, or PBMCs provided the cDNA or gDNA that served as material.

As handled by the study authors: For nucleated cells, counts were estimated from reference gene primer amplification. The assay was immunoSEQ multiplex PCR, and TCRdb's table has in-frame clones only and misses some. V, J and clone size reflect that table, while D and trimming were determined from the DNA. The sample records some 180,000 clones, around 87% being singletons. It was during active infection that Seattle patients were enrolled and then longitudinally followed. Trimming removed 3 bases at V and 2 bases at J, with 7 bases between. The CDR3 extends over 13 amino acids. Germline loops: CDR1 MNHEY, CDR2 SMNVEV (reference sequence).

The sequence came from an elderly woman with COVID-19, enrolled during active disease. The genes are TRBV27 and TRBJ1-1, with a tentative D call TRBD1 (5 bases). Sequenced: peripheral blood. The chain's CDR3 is CASSFQGNTEAFF. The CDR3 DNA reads TGTGCCAGCAGTTTTCAGGGAAACACTGAAGCTTTCTTT.